Presented here are 21 T cell receptor beta chains from one specimen sequenced in a study of shared clonotypes between healthy human individuals. TCRdb keeps only in-frame clones here, not all; method: immunoSEQ multiplex PCR. The table includes some 2,500,000 clones, approximately 93% detected once. Sequences were obtained from naive CD4+ T cells from PBMCs. Sample subset: CD45RA+ positively selected. The receptors were gathered from a young man in good health. Some clones in this sample may be carry-over from other donors' samples.

As for this clone: Other DNA sequences within the sample encode an identical CDR3. The chain links TRBV7-3 to TRBJ2-6, with TRBD1 as a possible D gene (5 bases). The CDR3 consists of 15 residues. V lost 5 bases to trimming and J lost 2 bases, with 10 bases between them. Germline-derived CDR1 and CDR2 are SGHTA and FQGTGA. The DNA for the CDR3 is TGTGCCAGCAGCGCCCAGGGTACTGGGGCCAACGTCCTGACTTTC. It codes for CASSAQGTGANVLTF. The full variable domain, with the rest looked up from reference TRBV7-3 and TRBJ2-6, is GAGVSQTPSNKVTEKGKYVELRCDPISGHTALYWYRQSLGQGPEFLIYFQGTGAADDSGLPNDRFFAVRPEGSVSTLKIQRTERGDSAVYLCASSAQGTGANVLTFGAGSRLTVL.

V gene TRBV19 combines with J gene TRBJ2-5; 8 nucleotides line up with TRBD2. Germline V gene sequence: CDR1 LNHDA, CDR2 SQIVND (reference sequence). Germline trimming cut 3 bases from V and 3 bases from J; bases unmatched to any gene: 3. The CDR3 sequence is 14 residues long. The CDR3 here is CASSILLAEETQYF. CDR3 DNA: TGTGCCAGTAGTATTTTACTAGCGGAAGAGACCCAGTACTTC.

The chain combines TRBV5-1 with TRBJ2-1; TRBD2 aligns across 9 bases. The CDR3 extends over 14 amino acids. CDR1 SGHRS and CDR2 YFSETQ come from the germline V gene. Trimming cost V 2 bases and J 6 bases; bases outside gene matches: 3. DNA for the CDR3: TGCGCCAGCAGCTTTAGCGGGAGCCCCAATGAGCAGTTCTTC. This translates into CASSFSGSPNEQFF. Using reference TRBV5-1 and TRBJ2-1 for the parts outside the CDR3, the full variable domain is KAGVTQTPRYLIKTRGQQVTLSCSPISGHRSVSWYQQTPGQGLQFLFEYFSETQRNKGNFPGRFSGRQFSNSRSEMNVSTLELGDSALYLCASSFSGSPNEQFFGPGTRLTVL.

A word on this clone: Other DNA sequences in the sample encode the same CDR3. The chain uses TRBV5-1 and TRBJ2-2; TRBD2 matches at 10 bases. The V gene's germline CDR1 is SGHRS and CDR2 YFSETQ. Losses at the gene ends were 2 bases for V and 5 bases for J; bases not matched to a gene: 3. The CDR3 sequence is 15 residues long. For the CDR3, the DNA is TGCGCCAGCAGCTTAGGACTAGCGGCTACCGGGGAGCTGTTTTTT. This encodes CASSLGLAATGELFF.

This clone has only one observation. The rearrangement joins TRBV29-1 to TRBJ2-7, with D maybe TRBD1 (6 bases). V shed 6 bases and J shed 0 bases, with 15 bases lying between them. CDR1 is SQVTM and CDR2 is ANQGSEA in the germline V gene. CDR3 length: 14 amino acids. The CDR3 region is CSVRQVISSYEQYF. CDR3 coding DNA: TGCAGCGTCAGACAGGTGATCAGCTCCTACGAGCAGTACTTC.

The genes are TRBV28 and TRBJ2-5, with 8 bases aligning to TRBD2. Losses at the gene ends were 4 bases for V and 0 bases for J; bases not matched to a gene: 13. This CDR3 contains 18 residues. CDR1 is MDHEN, CDR2 SYDVKM, per germline. CDR3 coding DNA: TGTGCCAGCAGTTCCCCACCCCCTAGCGGGCGGTACCAAGAGACCCAGTACTTC. This sequence encodes CASSSPPPSGRYQETQYF.

The rearrangement uses TRBV4-1 and TRBJ2-1, with 10 bases that match TRBD2. J lost 7 bases, V lost 1 base, and 10 bases had no gene match. Germline V gene sequence: CDR1 MGHRA, CDR2 YSYEKL. The CDR3 totals 17 residues. In DNA, the CDR3 is TGCGCCAGCAGCCAAGGGACCATAGCGGGAGGTGGGAATGAGCAGTTCTTC. Its translation: CASSQGTIAGGGNEQFF.

The CDR3 bases are TGCGCCAGCAGCTCCCCCGGGACAGGCCAGTATGGCTACACCTTC. This encodes CASSSPGTGQYGYTF. The chain combines TRBV4-1 with TRBJ1-2, with 8 bases matching TRBD1. Germline V gene data show CDR1 as MGHRA and CDR2 as YSYEKL. This CDR3 contains 15 residues. V gave up 5 bases and J gave up 5 bases; unmatched junction bases: 10.

The CDR3, as DNA: TGTGCCAGCAGCCCAATAACTAGAGAAGAGACCCAGTACTTC. Its protein product is CASSPITREETQYF. V usage is TRBV11-2 and J usage is TRBJ2-5; maybe TRBD2 (5 bases). The ends were cut back, 5 bases at V and 3 bases at J, with 13 bases in the middle. Germline CDR1 and CDR2: SGHAT and FQNNGV. The CDR3 totals 14 residues.

This rearrangement joins TRBV9 to TRBJ1-4; 8 nucleotides agree with TRBD1. Germline V gives CDR1 SGDLS, CDR2 YYNGEE. The CDR3 consists of 17 residues. V lost 3 bases, J lost 0 bases, and 7 bases stayed unmatched. The chain's CDR3 is CASSAYRGRTTNEKLFF. The CDR3 DNA is TGTGCCAGCAGCGCCTACAGGGGGAGGACAACTAATGAAAAACTGTTTTTT. Based on the CDR3 plus reference TRBV9 and TRBJ1-4, the full variable domain is DSGVTQTPKHLITATGQRVTLRCSPRSGDLSVYWYQQSLDQGLQFLIQYYNGEERAKGNILERFSAQQFPDLHSELNLSSLELGDSALYFCASSAYRGRTTNEKLFFGSGTQLSVL.

This clone has only one observation. This chain uses TRBV19 with TRBJ2-1; TRBD2 is a possible D gene (6 bases). This CDR3 contains 14 residues. Germline CDR1 reads LNHDA; CDR2 reads SQIVND (reference sequence). V was trimmed by 5 bases and J by 5 bases, leaving 13 bases between them. The CDR3 sequence is CASSPRRGNNEQFF. The CDR3 nucleotides are TGTGCCAGTAGTCCTAGGAGGGGTAACAATGAGCAGTTCTTC.

This chain uses TRBV6-1 with TRBJ2-3; 7 positions match TRBD2. Germline V lookup: CDR1 MNHNS, CDR2 SASEGT. This CDR3 has 14 residues. J gave up 6 bases and V 6 bases, and 9 bases lay outside the gene matches. Written as DNA, the CDR3 is TGTGCCAGCAGGGTGGGGGGGACTGGTGATACGCAGTATTTT. Amino acids: CASRVGGTGDTQYF.

In this sample, this clone turned up once. The chain combines TRBV6-5 with TRBJ1-2, with a weak D call TRBD1 (5 bases). Germline CDR1 MNHEY, CDR2 SVGAGI. Deletions cut 2 bases from V and 4 bases from J, with 11 bases between. CDR3 length: 14 amino acids. The chain's CDR3 is CASSYGPGTYGYTF. CDR3 DNA: TGTGCCAGCAGTTACGGGCCCGGGACCTATGGCTACACCTTC.

This clone showed up just once. This rearrangement joins TRBV7-3 to TRBJ2-7; a weak D match, TRBD2 (6 bases). CDR3 length equals 15 residues. V dropped 5 bases and J dropped 2 bases, with 16 bases sitting between them. Germline V gene data show CDR1 as SGHTA and CDR2 as FQGTGA. Here the CDR3 reads CASSVRGAGPYEQYF. CDR3 nucleotide sequence: TGTGCCAGCAGCGTACGCGGGGCAGGACCCTACGAGCAGTACTTC.

In DNA, the CDR3 is TGTGCCAGCAGCTTAGCGGGACAGGTCTACGAGCAGTACTTC. It encodes CASSLAGQVYEQYF. The chain has TRBV7-8 and TRBJ2-7, with 8 nucleotides matching TRBD1. Germline V gene sequence: CDR1 SGHVS, CDR2 FQNEAQ. V lost 0 bases to trimming and J lost 3 bases; unmatched junction nucleotides: 1. The length of the CDR3 is 14 residues.

V usage is TRBV28 and J usage is TRBJ2-5; a possible D gene is TRBD2 (6 bases). V gave up 6 bases and J gave up 4 bases, with 18 bases separating them. The CDR3 length is 15 residues. Germline CDR1 reads MDHEN; CDR2 reads SYDVKM. DNA for the CDR3: TGTGCCAGCAGCTGGGGGGACTCCCGAAGAGAGACCCAGTACTTC. Amino acids: CASSWGDSRRETQYF.

The chain uses TRBV5-1 and TRBJ2-7; 8 nucleotides match TRBD1. V lost 4 bases and J lost 5; bases outside the gene matches: 8. The CDR3 spans 14 residues. Germline loops: CDR1 SGHRS, CDR2 YFSETQ. Here the CDR3 reads CASSPGTGKNEQYF. For the CDR3, the DNA is TGCGCCAGCAGCCCAGGGACAGGAAAGAACGAGCAGTACTTC.

The rearrangement uses TRBV6-6 and TRBJ2-7, with a weak D call TRBD1 (6 bases). Trimming shortened V by 0 bases and J by 2 bases, and 11 bases separated the two germline ends. The CDR3 contains 15 residues. From germline, CDR1 is MNHNY and CDR2 SVGAGI (reference sequence). The CDR3 reads CASSYSGTYTYEQYF. In DNA form, the CDR3 reads TGTGCCAGCAGTTACTCCGGGACATATACCTACGAGCAGTACTTC.

This clone has more than one count but fewer than ten. The CDR3 bases are TGTGCCAGCAGCTCCCTTACAGGTTCGGGCCTGTTTTTT. Translating it yields CASSSLTGSGLFF. The chain is built from TRBV28 and TRBJ1-4; weak D call: TRBD1 (5 bases). CDR3 length: 13 amino acids. Germline-derived CDR1 and CDR2 are MDHEN and SYDVKM. The V end was cut by 6 bases, the J end by 14 bases, with 19 bases between.

This rearrangement joins TRBV7-3 to TRBJ2-1, with D possibly matching TRBD1 (6 bases). Germline loops: CDR1 SGHTA, CDR2 FQGTGA. With 6 bases removed from V and 7 bases from J, the gap between germline ends came to 19 bases. The CDR3 length is 15 residues. The CDR3 DNA sequence: TGTGCCAGCAGGTATAGACTCTCAGGGACAAATGAGCAGTTCTTC. This sequence encodes CASRYRLSGTNEQFF.

The table lists this clone with a count of one. This CDR3 is CASRQANYGYTF. DNA of the CDR3: TGTGCCAGCAGACAGGCTAACTATGGCTACACCTTC. This sequence joins TRBV28 and TRBJ1-2; D possibly corresponds to TRBD1 (5 bases). This CDR3 contains 12 residues. Germline V CDR1 and CDR2: MDHEN, SYDVKM. The V gene lost 6 bases and the J gene lost 0 bases, with 5 bases spanning the gap.